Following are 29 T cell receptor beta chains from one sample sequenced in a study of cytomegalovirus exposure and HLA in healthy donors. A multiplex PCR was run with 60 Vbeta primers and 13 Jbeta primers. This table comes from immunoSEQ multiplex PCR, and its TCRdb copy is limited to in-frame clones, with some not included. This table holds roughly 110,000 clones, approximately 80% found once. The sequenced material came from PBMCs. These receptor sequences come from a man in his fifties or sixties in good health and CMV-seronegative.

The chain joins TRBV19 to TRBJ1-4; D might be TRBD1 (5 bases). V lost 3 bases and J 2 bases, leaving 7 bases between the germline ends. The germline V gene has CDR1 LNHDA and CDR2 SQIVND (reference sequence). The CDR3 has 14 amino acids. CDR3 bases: TGTGCCAGTAGTATGGACACGACTAATGAAAAACTGTTTTTT. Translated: CASSMDTTNEKLFF.

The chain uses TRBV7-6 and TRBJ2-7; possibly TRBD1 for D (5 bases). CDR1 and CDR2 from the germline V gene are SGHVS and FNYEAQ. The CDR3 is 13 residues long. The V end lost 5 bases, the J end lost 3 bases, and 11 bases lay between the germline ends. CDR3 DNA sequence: TGTGCCAGCAGCCTCGACAGAAACTACGAGCAGTACTTC. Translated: CASSLDRNYEQYF.

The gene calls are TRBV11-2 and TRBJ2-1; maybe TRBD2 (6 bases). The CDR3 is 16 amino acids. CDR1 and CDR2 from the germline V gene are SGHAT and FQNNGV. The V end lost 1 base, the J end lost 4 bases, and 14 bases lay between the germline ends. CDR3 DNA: TGTGCCAGCAGCTTAGGCGGGACGAAAGCTTACAATGAGCAGTTCTTC. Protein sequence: CASSLGGTKAYNEQFF.

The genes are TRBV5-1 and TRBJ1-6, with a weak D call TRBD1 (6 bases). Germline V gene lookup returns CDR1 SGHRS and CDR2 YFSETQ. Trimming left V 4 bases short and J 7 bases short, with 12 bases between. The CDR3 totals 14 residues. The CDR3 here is CASSPGEKNSPLHF. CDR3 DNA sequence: TGCGCCAGCAGCCCAGGGGAGAAAAATTCACCCCTCCACTTT.

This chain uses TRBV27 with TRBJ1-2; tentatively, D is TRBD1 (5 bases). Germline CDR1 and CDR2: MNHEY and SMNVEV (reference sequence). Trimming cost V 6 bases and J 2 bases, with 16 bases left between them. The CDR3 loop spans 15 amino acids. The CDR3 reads CASSHHTDSNYGYTF. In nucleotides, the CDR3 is TGTGCCAGCAGCCATCACACAGACAGCAACTATGGCTACACCTTC.

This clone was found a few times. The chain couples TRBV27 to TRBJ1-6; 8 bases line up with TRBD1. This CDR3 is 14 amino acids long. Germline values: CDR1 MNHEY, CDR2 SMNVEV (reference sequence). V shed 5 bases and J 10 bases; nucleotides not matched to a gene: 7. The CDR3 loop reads CASSRTGPDSPLHF. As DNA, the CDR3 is TGTGCCAGCAGTCGGACAGGGCCAGACTCACCCCTCCACTTT.

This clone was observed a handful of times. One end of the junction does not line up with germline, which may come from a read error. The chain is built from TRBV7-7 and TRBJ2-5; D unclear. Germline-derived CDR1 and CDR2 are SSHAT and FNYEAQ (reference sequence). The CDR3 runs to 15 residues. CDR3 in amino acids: CASSLTPSSVATQYF. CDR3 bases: TGTGCTAGCAGCTTAACACCCTCATCGGTAGCGACCCAGTACTTC.

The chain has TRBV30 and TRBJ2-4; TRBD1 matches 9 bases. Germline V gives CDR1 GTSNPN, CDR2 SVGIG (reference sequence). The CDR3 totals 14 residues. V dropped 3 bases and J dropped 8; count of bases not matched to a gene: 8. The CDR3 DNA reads TGTGCCTGGAGACTCGACAGGGGGGTGGACATTCAGTACTTC. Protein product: CAWRLDRGVDIQYF.

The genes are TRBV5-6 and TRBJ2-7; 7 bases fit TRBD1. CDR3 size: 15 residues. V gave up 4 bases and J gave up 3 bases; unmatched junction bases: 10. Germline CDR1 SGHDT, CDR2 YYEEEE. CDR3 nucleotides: TGTGCCAGCAGCCTGTTTCCAAGGACAGGCTACGAGCAGTACTTC. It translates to CASSLFPRTGYEQYF.

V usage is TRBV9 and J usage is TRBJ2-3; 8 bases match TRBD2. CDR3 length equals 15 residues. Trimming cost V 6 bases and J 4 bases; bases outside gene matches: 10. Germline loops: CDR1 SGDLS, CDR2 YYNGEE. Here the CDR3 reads CASTMTSASSDTQYF. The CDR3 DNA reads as TGTGCCAGCACCATGACTAGCGCAAGTTCAGATACGCAGTATTTT.

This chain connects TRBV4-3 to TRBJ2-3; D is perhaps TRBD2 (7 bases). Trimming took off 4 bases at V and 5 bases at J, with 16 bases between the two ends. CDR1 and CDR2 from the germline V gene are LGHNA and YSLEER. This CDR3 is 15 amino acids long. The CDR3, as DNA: TGCGCCAGCAGCCGTGGAGGGGGGGCTGGAGATACGCAGTATTTT. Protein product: CASSRGGGAGDTQYF.

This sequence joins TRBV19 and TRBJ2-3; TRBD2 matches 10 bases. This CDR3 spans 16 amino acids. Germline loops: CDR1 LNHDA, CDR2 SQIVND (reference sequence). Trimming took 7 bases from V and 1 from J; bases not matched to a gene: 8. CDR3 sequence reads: CASNSGTSDGTDTQYF. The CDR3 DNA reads TGTGCCAGTAATTCAGGGACTAGCGACGGCACAGATACGCAGTATTTT. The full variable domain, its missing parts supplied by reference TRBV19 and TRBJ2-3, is DGGITQSPKYLFRKEGQNVTLSCEQNLNHDAMYWYRQDPGQGLRLIYYSQIVNDFQKGDIAEGYSVSREKKESFPLTVTSAQKNPTAFYLCASNSGTSDGTDTQYFGPGTRLTVL.

The CDR3 protein is CASSPGQGRAMNTEAFF. CDR3 nucleotides: TGTGCCAGTAGTCCGGGACAGGGAAGAGCTATGAACACTGAAGCTTTCTTT. This chain links TRBV19 with TRBJ1-1; the match to TRBD1 covers 9 bases. Germline V gives CDR1 LNHDA, CDR2 SQIVND (reference sequence). Losses at the gene ends were 5 bases for V and 0 bases for J; bases not matched to a gene: 10. CDR3 length: 17 residues. Together with reference TRBV19 and TRBJ1-1, the CDR3 gives the full variable domain: DGGITQSPKYLFRKEGQNVTLSCEQNLNHDAMYWYRQDPGQGLRLIYYSQIVNDFQKGDIAEGYSVSREKKESFPLTVTSAQKNPTAFYLCASSPGQGRAMNTEAFFGQGTRLTVV.

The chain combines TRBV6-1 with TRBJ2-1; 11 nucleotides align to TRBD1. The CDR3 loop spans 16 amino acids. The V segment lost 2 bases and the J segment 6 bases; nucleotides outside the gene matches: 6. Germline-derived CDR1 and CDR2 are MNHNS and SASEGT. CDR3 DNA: TGTGCCAGCAGTGAATCCGGACAGGGGGCGTTCAATGAGCAGTTCTTC. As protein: CASSESGQGAFNEQFF.

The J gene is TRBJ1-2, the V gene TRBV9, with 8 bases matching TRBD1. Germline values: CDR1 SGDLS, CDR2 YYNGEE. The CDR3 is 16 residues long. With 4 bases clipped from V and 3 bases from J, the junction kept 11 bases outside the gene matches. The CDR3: CASSSLQDRDYYGYTF. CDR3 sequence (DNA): TGTGCCAGCAGCTCCCTCCAGGACAGGGACTACTATGGCTACACCTTC.

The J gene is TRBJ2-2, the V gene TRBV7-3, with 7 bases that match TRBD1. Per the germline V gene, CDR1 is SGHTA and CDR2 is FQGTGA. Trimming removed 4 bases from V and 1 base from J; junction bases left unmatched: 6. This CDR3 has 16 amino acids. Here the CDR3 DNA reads TGTGCCAGCAGCTCACCTGGGACAGTGAACACCGGGGAGCTGTTTTTT. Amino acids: CASSSPGTVNTGELFF.

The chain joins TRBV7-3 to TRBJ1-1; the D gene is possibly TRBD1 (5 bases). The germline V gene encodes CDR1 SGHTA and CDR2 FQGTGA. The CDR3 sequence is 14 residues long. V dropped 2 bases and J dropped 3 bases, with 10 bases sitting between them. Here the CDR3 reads CASSLSGIDTEAFF. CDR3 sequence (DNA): TGTGCCAGCAGCTTATCAGGGATAGACACTGAAGCTTTCTTT.

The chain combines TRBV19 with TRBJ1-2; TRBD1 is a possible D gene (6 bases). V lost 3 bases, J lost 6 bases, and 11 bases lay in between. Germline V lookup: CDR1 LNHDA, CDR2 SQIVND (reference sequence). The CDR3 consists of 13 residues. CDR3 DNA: TGTGCCAGTAGTATCCGGACAGCCCATGGCTACACCTTC. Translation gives CASSIRTAHGYTF.

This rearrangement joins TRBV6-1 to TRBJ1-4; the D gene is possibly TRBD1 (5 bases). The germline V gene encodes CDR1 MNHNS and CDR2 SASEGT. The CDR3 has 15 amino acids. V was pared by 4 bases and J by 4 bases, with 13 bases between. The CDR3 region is CASSVSRVINEKLFF. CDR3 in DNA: TGTGCCAGCAGTGTATCCAGGGTTATTAATGAAAAACTGTTTTTT.

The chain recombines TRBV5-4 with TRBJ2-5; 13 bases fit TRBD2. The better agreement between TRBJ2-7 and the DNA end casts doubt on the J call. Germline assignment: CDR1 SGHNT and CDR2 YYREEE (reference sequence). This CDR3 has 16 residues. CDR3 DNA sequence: TGTGCCAGCAGCAACCCGACTAGCGGGGGGCCCTACGAGCAGTACTTC. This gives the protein CASSNPTSGGPYEQYF.

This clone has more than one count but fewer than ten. The CDR3 spells CASSPVVDRNQPQHF. DNA for the CDR3: TGTGCCAGCAGCCCCGTGGTTGACAGAAATCAGCCCCAGCATTTT. The rearrangement uses TRBV7-9 and TRBJ1-5; the D gene is possibly TRBD1 (5 bases). Germline loops: CDR1 SEHNR, CDR2 FQNEAQ (reference sequence). V lost 5 bases and J 4 bases, leaving 15 bases between the germline ends. The CDR3 covers 15 residues.

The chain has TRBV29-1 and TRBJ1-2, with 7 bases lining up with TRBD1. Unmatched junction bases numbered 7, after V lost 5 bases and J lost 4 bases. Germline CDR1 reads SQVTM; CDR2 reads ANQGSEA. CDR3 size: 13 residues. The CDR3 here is CSVTQGDRYGYTF. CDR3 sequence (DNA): TGCAGCGTTACCCAGGGGGACCGCTATGGCTACACCTTC.

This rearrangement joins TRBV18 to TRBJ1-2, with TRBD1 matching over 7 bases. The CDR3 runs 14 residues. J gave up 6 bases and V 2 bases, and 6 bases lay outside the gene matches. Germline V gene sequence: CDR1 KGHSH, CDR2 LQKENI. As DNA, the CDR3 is TGTGCCAGCTCACCAGGCGACAGGGTCCATGGCTACACCTTC. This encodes CASSPGDRVHGYTF.

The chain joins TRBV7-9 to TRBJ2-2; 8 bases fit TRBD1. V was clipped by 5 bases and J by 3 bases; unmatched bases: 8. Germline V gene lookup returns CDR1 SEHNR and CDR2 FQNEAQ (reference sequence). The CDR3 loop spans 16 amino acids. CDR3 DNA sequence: TGTGCCAGCAGCCAGGACAGGGCGGCGGACACCGGGGAGCTGTTTTTT. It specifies CASSQDRAADTGELFF. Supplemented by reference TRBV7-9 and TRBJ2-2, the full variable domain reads DTGVSQNPRHKITKRGQNVTFRCDPISEHNRLYWYRQTLGQGPEFLTYFQNEAQLEKSRLLSDRFSAERPKGSFSTLEIQRTEQGDSAMYLCASSQDRAADTGELFFGEGSRLTVL.

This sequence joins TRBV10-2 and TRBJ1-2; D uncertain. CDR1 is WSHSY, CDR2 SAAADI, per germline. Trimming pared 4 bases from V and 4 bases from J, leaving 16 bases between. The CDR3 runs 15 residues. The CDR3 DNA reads TGCGCCAGCAGTGTGATGCTTGCGGGAGGCTATGGCTACACCTTC. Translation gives CASSVMLAGGYGYTF.

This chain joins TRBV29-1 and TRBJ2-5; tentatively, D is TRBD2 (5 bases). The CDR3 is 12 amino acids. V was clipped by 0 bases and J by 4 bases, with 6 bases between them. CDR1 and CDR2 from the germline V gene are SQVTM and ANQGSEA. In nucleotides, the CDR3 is TGCAGCGTTGAAGATGAGGGAGAGACCCAGTACTTC. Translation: CSVEDEGETQYF. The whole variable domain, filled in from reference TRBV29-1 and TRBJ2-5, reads SAVISQKPSRDICQRGTSLTIQCQVDSQVTMMFWYRQQPGQSLTLIATANQGSEATYESGFVIDKFPISRPNLTFSTLTVSNMSPEDSSIYLCSVEDEGETQYFGPGTRLLVL.

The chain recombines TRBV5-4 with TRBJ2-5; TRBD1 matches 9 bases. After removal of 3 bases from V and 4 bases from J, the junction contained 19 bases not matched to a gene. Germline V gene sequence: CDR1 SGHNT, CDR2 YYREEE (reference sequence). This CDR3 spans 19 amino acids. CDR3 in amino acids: CASSSPPGQGRGVGETQYF. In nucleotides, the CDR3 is TGTGCCAGCAGCTCCCCCCCGGGACAGGGAAGGGGTGTAGGAGAGACCCAGTACTTC.

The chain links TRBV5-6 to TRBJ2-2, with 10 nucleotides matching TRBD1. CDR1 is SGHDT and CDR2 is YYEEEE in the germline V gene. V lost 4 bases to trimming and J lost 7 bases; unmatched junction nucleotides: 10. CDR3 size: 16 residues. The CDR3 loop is CASSTYRDRGFGELFF. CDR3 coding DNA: TGTGCCAGCAGCACGTACCGGGACAGGGGCTTCGGGGAGCTGTTTTTT.

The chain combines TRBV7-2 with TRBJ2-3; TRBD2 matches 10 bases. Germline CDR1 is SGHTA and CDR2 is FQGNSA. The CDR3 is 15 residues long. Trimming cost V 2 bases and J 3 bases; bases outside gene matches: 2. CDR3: CASSLPTSGTDTQYF. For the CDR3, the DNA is TGTGCCAGCAGCTTACCGACTAGCGGGACAGATACGCAGTATTTT.